This TCR beta chain was documented in a study of cytomegalovirus exposure and HLA in healthy donors. This CDR3 is 15 amino acids long. From germline, CDR1 is SGHRS and CDR2 YFSETQ. V shed 4 bases, J shed 4 bases, and the junction held 5 bases outside the gene matches. The primer mix had 60 Vbeta and 13 Jbeta primers. Method: immunoSEQ multiplex PCR; TCRdb's copy keeps in-frame clones and lacks some. The table records some 140,000 clones, less than 80% of them present only once. The origin of this receptor is a man between 40 and 49 years old in good health and CMV-seropositive. Sequenced material: PBMCs. The gene calls are TRBV5-1 and TRBJ2-2, with 9 positions matching TRBD1. The CDR3, as DNA: TGCGCCAGCAGCACCGGGACAGGGAGCACCGGGGAGCTGTTTTTT. Amino acid sequence: CASSTGTGSTGELFF.